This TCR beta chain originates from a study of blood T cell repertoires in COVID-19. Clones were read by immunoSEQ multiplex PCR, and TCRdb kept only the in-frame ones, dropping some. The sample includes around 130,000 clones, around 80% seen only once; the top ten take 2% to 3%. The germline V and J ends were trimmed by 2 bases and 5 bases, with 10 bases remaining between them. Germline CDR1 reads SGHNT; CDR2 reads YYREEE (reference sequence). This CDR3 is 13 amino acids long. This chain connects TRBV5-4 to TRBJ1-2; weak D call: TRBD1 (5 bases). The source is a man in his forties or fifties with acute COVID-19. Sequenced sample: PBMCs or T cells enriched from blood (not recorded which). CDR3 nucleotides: TGTGCCAGCAGCTTTGAACAGGTATATGGCTACACCTTC. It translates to CASSFEQVYGYTF.